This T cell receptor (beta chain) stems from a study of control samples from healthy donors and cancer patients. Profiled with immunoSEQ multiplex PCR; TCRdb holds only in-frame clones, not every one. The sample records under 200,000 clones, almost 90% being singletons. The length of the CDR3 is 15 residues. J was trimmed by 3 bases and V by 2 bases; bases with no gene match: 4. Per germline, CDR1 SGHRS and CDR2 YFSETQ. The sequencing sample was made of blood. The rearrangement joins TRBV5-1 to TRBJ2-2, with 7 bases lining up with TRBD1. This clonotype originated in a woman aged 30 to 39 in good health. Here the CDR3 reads CASSFPGQDTGELFF. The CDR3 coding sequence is TGCGCCAGCAGCTTTCCTGGACAGGACACCGGGGAGCTGTTTTTT.